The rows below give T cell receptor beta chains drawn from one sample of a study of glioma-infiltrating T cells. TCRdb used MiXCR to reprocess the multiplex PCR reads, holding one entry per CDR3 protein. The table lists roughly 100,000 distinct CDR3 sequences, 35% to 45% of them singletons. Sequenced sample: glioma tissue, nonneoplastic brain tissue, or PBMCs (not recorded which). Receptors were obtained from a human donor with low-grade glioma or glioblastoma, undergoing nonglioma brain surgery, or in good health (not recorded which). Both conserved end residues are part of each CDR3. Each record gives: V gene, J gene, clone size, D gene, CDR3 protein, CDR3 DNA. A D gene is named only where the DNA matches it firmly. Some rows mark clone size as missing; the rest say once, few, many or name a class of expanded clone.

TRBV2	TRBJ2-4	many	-	CASSARNIQYF	TGTGCCAGCAGTGCCCGGAACATTCAGTACTTC
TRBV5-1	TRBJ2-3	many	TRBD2	CASSTGLAGWDTQYF	TGCGCCAGCTCTACCGGACTAGCGGGATGGGATACGCAGTATTTT
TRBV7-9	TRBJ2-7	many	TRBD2	CASSPAGRALTGEQYF	TGTGCCAGCAGCCCCGCTGGGAGGGCACTGACGGGAGAGCAGTACTTC
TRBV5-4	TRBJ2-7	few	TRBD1	CASSLLGTGDYEQYF	TGTGCCAGCAGCTTGTTAGGGACAGGAGACTACGAGCAGTACTTC
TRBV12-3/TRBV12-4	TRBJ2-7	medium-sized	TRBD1	CASSPGQGAYEQYF	TGTGCCAGCAGTCCGGGACAGGGCGCCTACGAGCAGTACTTC
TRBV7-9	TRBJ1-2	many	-	CASSSTANYGYTF	TGTGCCAGCAGCTCAACAGCTAACTATGGCTACACCTTC
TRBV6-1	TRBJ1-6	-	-	CASRGAYYNSPLHF	TGTGCCAGCCGGGGGGCCTACTATAATTCACCCCTCCACTTT
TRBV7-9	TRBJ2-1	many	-	CASSIGQFDEQFF	TGTGCCAGCAGCATAGGACAGTTTGATGAGCAGTTCTTC
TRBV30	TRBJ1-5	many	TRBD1	CAWKDRVGPQPQHF	TGTGCCTGGAAGGACAGGGTGGGTCCTCAGCCCCAGCATTTT
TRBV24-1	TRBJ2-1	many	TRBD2	CATSETSGGIEQFF	TGTGCCACCAGTGAGACTAGCGGGGGGATTGAGCAGTTCTTC
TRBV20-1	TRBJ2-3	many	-	CSARSSADTQYF	TGCAGTGCACGAAGTAGCGCAGATACGCAGTATTTT
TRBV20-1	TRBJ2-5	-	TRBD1	CSARGTGGLEPQYF	TGCAGTGCTAGGGGGACAGGGGGCCTGGAGCCCCAGTACTTC
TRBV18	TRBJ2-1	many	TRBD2	CASSAGLAGGGYNEQFF	TGTGCCAGCTCAGCGGGACTAGCGGGAGGGGGCTACAATGAGCAGTTCTTC
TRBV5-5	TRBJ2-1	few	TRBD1	CASSLVQGAGNEQFF	TGTGCCAGCAGCTTGGTACAGGGGGCCGGCAATGAGCAGTTCTTC
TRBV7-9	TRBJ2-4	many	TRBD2	CASSPLTSGRASNIQYF	TGTGCCAGCAGCCCCCTGACTAGCGGGAGGGCTTCGAACATTCAGTACTTC
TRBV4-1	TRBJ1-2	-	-	CASSQEGGYNEQFFGTGDRYGYTF	-
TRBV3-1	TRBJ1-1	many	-	CASSQDTPNTEAFF	TGTGCCAGCAGCCAAGACACACCGAACACTGAAGCTTTCTTT
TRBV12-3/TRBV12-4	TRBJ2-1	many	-	CASSFQLTYNEQFF	TGTGCCAGCAGTTTTCAACTAACCTACAATGAGCAGTTCTTC
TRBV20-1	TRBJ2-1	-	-	CSARPTEQFF	TGCAGTGCTCGACCGACAGAGCAGTTCTTC
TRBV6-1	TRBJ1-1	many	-	CASSYWQGSDTEAFF	TGTGCCAGCAGTTATTGGCAGGGCTCGGACACTGAAGCTTTCTTT
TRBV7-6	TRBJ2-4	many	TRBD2	CASSLMGLACAGAKNIQYF	TGTGCCAGCAGCTTAATGGGACTAGCGTGCGCGGGGGCCAAAAACATTCAGTACTTC
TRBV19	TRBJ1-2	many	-	CATKPPGQRPGYTF	TGTGCCACCAAACCTCCGGGACAAAGACCTGGCTACACCTTC
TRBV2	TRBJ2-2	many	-	CASSRMNTGELFF	TGTGCCAGCAGCAGAATGAACACCGGGGAGCTGTTTTTT
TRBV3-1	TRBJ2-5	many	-	CASSQARQLAQETQYF	TGTGCCAGCAGCCAGGCTAGGCAACTTGCCCAAGAGACCCAGTACTTC
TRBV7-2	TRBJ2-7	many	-	CASSLGLVVRQGKPSEQYF	TGTGCCAGCAGCTTAGGTCTGGTGGTCCGCCAGGGAAAGCCCTCCGAGCAGTACTTC
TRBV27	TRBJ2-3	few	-	CVSSSSTDTQYF	TGTGTTAGCAGTTCAAGCACAGATACGCAGTATTTT
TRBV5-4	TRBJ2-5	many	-	CASSLAGVLGAQYF	TGTGCCAGCAGCTTGGCCGGGGTACTCGGGGCCCAGTACTTC
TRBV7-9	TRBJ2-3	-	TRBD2	CASSLSTSGSTDTQYF	TGTGCCAGCAGCTTATCAACTAGCGGGAGCACAGATACGCAGTATTTT
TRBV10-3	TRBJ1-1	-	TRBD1	CAISGQGNTEAFF	TGTGCTATCAGTGGACAGGGGAACACTGAAGCTTTCTTT
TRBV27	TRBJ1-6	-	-	CASSLSRNSLPHF	TGTGCCAGCAGTTTATCGAGGAATTCACTCCCCCACTTT
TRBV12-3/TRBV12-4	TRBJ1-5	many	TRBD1	CASSVGTGRVSNQPQHF	TGTGCCAGCAGTGTCGGGACAGGGAGGGTTAGCAATCAGCCCCAGCATTTT